This is a list of T cell receptor beta chains from one sample in a study of blood T cell repertoires in COVID-19. Generated by immunoSEQ multiplex PCR, the TCRdb table keeps only in-frame clones and is missing some. The data show approximately 210,000 clones, 80% to 90% seen once. Sequences were obtained from peripheral blood. The receptors were sampled from a man aged 25 to 40 who had recovered from COVID-19. Each CDR3 is given with its conserved first and last residue. A D gene is named only where the DNA matches it firmly. Size tells how often a clone was seen (once, few, many) or the class of an expanded clone, and some rows leave it out.

d_gene	j_gene	abundance	v_gene	CDR3aa	CDR3nt
TRBD2	TRBJ2-3	NA	TRBV10-3	CAISEPGTTGTDTQYF	TGTGCCATCAGTGAGCCCGGGACTACCGGCACAGATACGCAGTATTTT
NA	TRBJ2-7	NA	TRBV11-2	CASSVQGYEQYF	TGTGCCAGCAGCGTACAGGGTTACGAGCAGTACTTC
TRBD1	TRBJ1-5	NA	TRBV6-6	CASIQNAGGQPQHF	TGTGCCAGCATCCAAAACGCAGGGGGTCAGCCCCAGCATTTT
TRBD1	TRBJ1-5	many	TRBV4-1	CASSRDRVQPQHF	TGCGCCAGCAGCAGGGACAGGGTCCAGCCCCAGCATTTT
NA	TRBJ2-7	NA	TRBV6-5	CASSWAGLGEQYF	TGTGCCAGCAGTTGGGCAGGATTGGGCGAGCAGTACTTC
TRBD1	TRBJ2-2	few	TRBV5-6	CASSLASGQLTGELFF	TGTGCCAGCAGCTTGGCCTCGGGACAGCTTACCGGGGAGCTGTTTTTT
NA	TRBJ2-5	NA	TRBV19	CASSKGSEPPTRETQYF	TGTGCCAGTAGTAAAGGAAGCGAGCCTCCAACCAGAGAGACCCAGTACTTC
NA	TRBJ1-1	NA	TRBV5-5	CASSSNPFSTEAFF	TGTGCCAGCAGCTCAAACCCCTTCAGCACTGAAGCTTTCTTT
TRBD1	TRBJ1-2	NA	TRBV5-1	CASSLTGASANYGYTF	TGCGCCAGCAGCTTGACAGGGGCCTCAGCTAACTATGGCTACACCTTC
TRBD1	TRBJ2-1	once	TRBV19	CATSRTGNGHEQFF	TGTGCCACTTCGCGGACAGGGAACGGGCATGAGCAGTTCTTC
NA	TRBJ2-7	NA	TRBV5-1	CASSINPTYEQYF	TGCGCCAGCAGCATAAATCCTACCTACGAGCAGTACTTC
TRBD1	TRBJ2-3	NA	TRBV6-6	CASHARDSYTDTQYF	TGTGCCAGTCATGCTAGGGACAGTTACACAGATACGCAGTATTTT
TRBD1	TRBJ1-2	NA	TRBV6-4	CASSDRGTGYDGYTF	TGTGCCAGCAGTGACCGCGGGACAGGGTATGATGGCTACACCTTC
TRBD1	TRBJ1-6	NA	TRBV3-1/TRBV3-2	CASSHGQDNSPLHF	TGTGCCAGCAGCCACGGACAGGATAATTCACCCCTCCACTTT
NA	TRBJ1-1	many	TRBV6-5	CASSPDSPEAFF	TGTGCCAGCAGTCCCGACAGCCCTGAAGCTTTCTTT
NA	TRBJ2-2	once	TRBV24-1	CATSDFWRTGELFF	TGTGCCACCAGTGATTTTTGGCGGACCGGGGAGCTGTTTTTT
NA	TRBJ2-2	NA	TRBV19	CASSMAGWGLFF	TGTGCCAGTAGTATGGCAGGGTGGGGGCTGTTTTTT
NA	TRBJ2-1	NA	TRBV10-3	CAISLTLSYNEQFF	TGTGCCATCAGCCTGACTCTCTCCTACAATGAGCAGTTCTTC
TRBD1	TRBJ2-1	medium-sized	TRBV10-1	CASSESGTGKSEQFF	TGCGCCAGCAGTGAGTCGGGGACAGGGAAGAGCGAGCAGTTCTTC
NA	TRBJ1-5	NA	TRBV6-5	CASSYSWGGDQPQHF	TGTGCCAGCAGTTACTCATGGGGCGGGGATCAGCCCCAGCATTTT
TRBD1	TRBJ1-3	NA	TRBV29-1	CSVGDSLSGNTIYF	TGCAGCGTGGGGGACAGTTTATCTGGAAACACCATATATTTT
NA	TRBJ1-1	NA	TRBV5-1	CASSLEDAGLREAFF	TGCGCCAGCAGCTTGGAGGATGCGGGGCTACGGGAAGCTTTCTTT
NA	TRBJ2-5	NA	TRBV3-1/TRBV3-2	CASSQGWGEEAQETQYF	TGTGCCAGCAGCCAAGGGTGGGGGGAAGAGGCCCAAGAGACCCAGTACTTC
NA	TRBJ2-7	NA	TRBV19	CASSATGGREQYF	TGTGCCAGTAGTGCCACCGGGGGTCGCGAGCAGTACTTC
NA	TRBJ2-1	NA	TRBV13	CASSFRPQVAFF	TGTGCCAGCAGCTTCAGACCTCAGGTCGCGTTCTTC
NA	TRBJ1-5	NA	TRBV27	CASSLGGLLSNQPQHF	TGTGCCAGCAGTTTAGGTGGGCTTTTATCCAATCAGCCCCAGCATTTT
NA	TRBJ2-3	NA	TRBV5-8	CASSLVFGGSSTDTQYF	TGTGCCAGCAGCTTGGTTTTCGGCGGTTCTAGCACAGATACGCAGTATTTT
TRBD2	TRBJ2-1	NA	TRBV6-2/TRBV6-3	CASSPGRLADFYNEQFF	TGTGCCAGCAGTCCGGGCCGACTAGCGGACTTCTACAATGAGCAGTTCTTC
TRBD1	TRBJ1-4	many	TRBV15	CATSRQTGSVTNEKLFF	TGTGCCACCAGCAGACAGACAGGGTCCGTAACTAATGAAAAACTGTTTTTT
NA	TRBJ2-7	NA	TRBV4-1	CASSPHVAYYEQYF	TGCGCCAGCAGCCCACATGTAGCCTACTACGAGCAGTACTTC
TRBD2	TRBJ2-3	NA	TRBV6-6	CASRALAGPPDTQYF	TGTGCCAGCAGGGCCCTAGCGGGGCCTCCGGATACGCAGTATTTT
NA	TRBJ1-6	NA	TRBV9	CASSAGGGVRNSPLHF	TGTGCCAGCAGCGCTGGAGGGGGGGTTCGAAATTCACCCCTCCACTTT